This paragraph covers one T cell receptor beta chain sequence. The target antigen is unknown. Trimming took 4 bases from V and 0 from J; bases not matched to a gene: 10. The CDR3 loop spans 19 amino acids. Germline loops: CDR1 MNHEY, CDR2 SMNVEV (reference sequence). The PCR was carried out with 60 Vbeta primers and 13 Jbeta primers. Assay: immunoSEQ multiplex PCR; the TCRdb copy retains only in-frame clones and omits some. The table shows some 120,000 clones, with 75% to 85% occurring only once. These data originate in a study of cytomegalovirus exposure and HLA in healthy donors. Findings and caveats of the study: In vitro data verified a few CMV-associated chains as specific for CMV antigens.

Sequenced material: PBMCs. V usage is TRBV27 and J usage is TRBJ2-6; 9 bases line up with TRBD1. The sequence came from a woman in her forties or fifties in good health and CMV-seropositive. CDR3 bases: TGTGCCAGCAGTTCTCCCCGGGACAGGGAAACCTCTGGGGCCAACGTCCTGACTTTC. It translates to CASSSPRDRETSGANVLTF.